The 30 T cell receptor beta chains listed next were all sequenced from one sample in a study of cytomegalovirus exposure and HLA in healthy donors. Primers for the PCR totalled 60 Vbeta and 13 Jbeta. Using immunoSEQ multiplex PCR, the repertoire was profiled, and TCRdb retains in-frame clones only, with some absent. The table shows some 160,000 clones, with around 80% occurring only once. Sequencing used PBMCs. The origin of the receptors is a woman aged 40 to 55 in good health and CMV-seronegative.

This clone was counted between two and nine times. This sequence joins TRBV28 and TRBJ1-5; a possible D gene is TRBD1 (6 bases). In germline, CDR1 is MDHEN, CDR2 SYDVKM. This CDR3 spans 18 amino acids. Trimming took off 5 bases at V and 7 bases at J, with 27 bases between the two ends. The chain's CDR3 is CASSLPPHIRDKSQPQHF. For the CDR3, the DNA is TGTGCCAGCAGTCTTCCCCCTCATATCCGGGACAAGAGCCAGCCCCAGCATTTT.

The chain links TRBV7-8 to TRBJ2-6; D remains ambiguous. The V and J ends lost 5 bases and 4 bases respectively, with 12 bases between them. The CDR3 spans 15 residues. The germline CDR1 and CDR2 sequences are SGHVS and FQNEAQ. CDR3 bases: TGTGCCAGCAGCCCCCCCGCGGTCGGGGCCAACGTCCTGACTTTC. Amino acids: CASSPPAVGANVLTF.

The V and J genes are TRBV28 and TRBJ2-3; D remains ambiguous. There are 14 residues in the CDR3. Trimming pared 3 bases from V and 3 bases from J, leaving 10 bases between. Germline CDR1 and CDR2: MDHEN and SYDVKM. CDR3 loop: CASSFFSITDTQYF. Written as DNA, the CDR3 is TGTGCCAGCAGTTTCTTTTCTATTACAGATACGCAGTATTTT.

The rearrangement uses TRBV7-9 and TRBJ1-2; 12 nucleotides match TRBD1. Germline V CDR1 and CDR2: SEHNR, FQNEAQ (reference sequence). The CDR3 loop spans 15 amino acids. Losses at the gene ends were 3 bases for V and 5 bases for J; bases not matched to a gene: 4. CDR3: CASSLGTGGAYGYTF. Here the CDR3 DNA reads TGTGCCAGCAGCTTGGGGACAGGGGGCGCTTATGGCTACACCTTC.

The chain uses TRBV7-2 and TRBJ1-5; 7 positions agree with TRBD1. Germline V CDR1 and CDR2: SGHTA, FQGNSA. This CDR3 has 14 residues. The V and J ends lost 2 bases and 4 bases, in that order; junction bases with no gene match: 2. The chain's CDR3 is CASSLRQGNQPQHF. The CDR3 DNA is TGTGCCAGCAGCTTAAGACAGGGTAATCAGCCCCAGCATTTT.

The chain couples TRBV6-1 to TRBJ1-3; 8 bases agree with TRBD1. The CDR3 runs 17 residues. Germline V CDR1 and CDR2: MNHNS, SASEGT. The V and J ends lost 0 bases and 6 bases, in that order; junction bases with no gene match: 10. Written as DNA, the CDR3 is TGTGCCAGCAGTGAAGCGCGCGGCAGGGGGCAGATAAACACCATATATTTT. It is translated as CASSEARGRGQINTIYF.

CDR3 DNA: TGCGCCAGCAGCGGGACTAGCGGTACCTACGAGCAGTACTTC. Encoded protein: CASSGTSGTYEQYF. The gene calls are TRBV5-1 and TRBJ2-7; 11 nucleotides agree with TRBD2. This CDR3 comprises 14 residues. CDR1 and CDR2 from the germline V gene are SGHRS and YFSETQ. Trimming took 4 bases from V and 2 from J; bases not matched to a gene: 2. The full variable domain, rest sourced from reference TRBV5-1 and TRBJ2-7, is KAGVTQTPRYLIKTRGQQVTLSCSPISGHRSVSWYQQTPGQGLQFLFEYFSETQRNKGNFPGRFSGRQFSNSRSEMNVSTLELGDSALYLCASSGTSGTYEQYFGPGTRLTVT.

V and J are TRBV5-1 and TRBJ2-1, with 11 nucleotides matching TRBD2. The V gene end was trimmed by 1 base and the J gene end by 6 bases; junction bases not matched to a gene: 6. The CDR3 length is 16 residues. Germline loops: CDR1 SGHRS, CDR2 YFSETQ. CDR3 coding DNA: TGCGCCAGCAGCTTGCCCCTAGCGGGAGGCACCAATGAGCAGTTCTTC. Protein: CASSLPLAGGTNEQFF.

The chain recombines TRBV6-5 with TRBJ2-7, with TRBD1 identical over 11 bases. The ends lost 5 bases at V and 6 bases at J; junction bases unmatched: 6. Germline V gene data show CDR1 as MNHEY and CDR2 as SVGAGI. This CDR3 comprises 14 residues. CDR3 in DNA: TGTGCCAGCAGTCGGGACAGGGGGATCAGCGAGCAGTACTTC. Translated, it gives CASSRDRGISEQYF.

The V call is TRBV10-1, the J call TRBJ2-1, with 9 bases that match TRBD1. Losses at the gene ends were 6 bases for V and 7 bases for J; bases not matched to a gene: 7. The CDR3 length is 14 residues. The germline V gene encodes CDR1 WNHNN and CDR2 SYGVQD (reference sequence). Here the CDR3 reads CASRPGQGVNEQFF. The DNA of the CDR3 is TGCGCCAGCAGGCCGGGACAGGGCGTAAATGAGCAGTTCTTC.

This clone occurred a few times. V is TRBV6-1 and J is TRBJ1-6, with D possibly being TRBD1 (6 bases). Germline V CDR1 and CDR2: MNHNS, SASEGT. This CDR3 region has 14 residues. The ends were cut back, 9 bases at V and 7 bases at J, with 16 bases in the middle. CDR3 amino acids: CASVQGGGNSPLHF. The CDR3 bases are TGTGCCAGTGTTCAAGGGGGGGGCAATTCACCCCTCCACTTT.

V is TRBV4-1 and J is TRBJ2-1, with D perhaps TRBD1 (6 bases). Looked up from germline, CDR1 is MGHRA and CDR2 is YSYEKL. The V gene lost 0 bases and the J gene lost 3 bases, with 27 bases spanning the gap. CDR3 size: 21 residues. The CDR3 loop reads CASSQEVRGLSSEGDYNEQFF. In DNA form, the CDR3 reads TGCGCCAGCAGCCAAGAGGTCCGGGGTCTCTCGAGCGAGGGGGACTACAATGAGCAGTTCTTC.

The chain combines TRBV21-1 with TRBJ1-2; the DNA was not compared with TRBD1, the D call given in the table. TRBV21-1 is noted as a pseudogene. CDR3 size: 18 residues. The CDR3 DNA follows: TGTGCCAGCACCGAAAACGCGAATTGGTACAGGGGCGACTATGGCTACACCTTC. Its translation is CASTENANWYRGDYGYTF.

The chain recombines TRBV5-4 with TRBJ2-1, with 12 bases identical to TRBD2. The CDR3 contains 15 residues. The germline V gene has CDR1 SGHNT and CDR2 YYREEE (reference sequence). The V gene end was trimmed by 2 bases and the J gene end by 9 bases; junction bases not matched to a gene: 6. This chain's CDR3 is CASSFPSGGAGEQFF. CDR3 bases: TGTGCCAGCAGCTTTCCTAGCGGGGGGGCAGGTGAGCAGTTCTTC. Full variable domain (missing parts from reference TRBV5-4 and TRBJ2-1): ETGVTQSPTHLIKTRGQQVTLRCSSQSGHNTVSWYQQALGQGPQFIFQYYREEENGRGNFPPRFSGLQFPNYSSELNVNALELDDSALYLCASSFPSGGAGEQFFGPGTRLTVL.

The chain has TRBV28 and TRBJ1-5; TRBD1 matches at 7 bases. V was pared by 5 bases and J by 6 bases, with 4 bases of the junction left unmatched. Per germline, CDR1 MDHEN and CDR2 SYDVKM. The CDR3 covers 13 residues. The CDR3 spells CASSDRVGQPQHF. The CDR3 DNA follows: TGTGCCAGCAGTGACAGGGTGGGTCAGCCCCAGCATTTT.

This chain joins TRBV28 and TRBJ1-5, with D uncertain. CDR1 MDHEN and CDR2 SYDVKM come from the germline V gene. Trimming shortened V by 0 bases and J by 0 bases, and 9 bases separated the two germline ends. The CDR3 has 16 amino acids. The CDR3 DNA follows: TGTGCCAGCAGTTTATGGCGGCTGAATAGCAATCAGCCCCAGCATTTT. Translation gives CASSLWRLNSNQPQHF.

This clone was seen only once. CDR3 sequence reads: CASSLDRGISYEQYF. CDR3 DNA sequence: TGTGCCAGCAGCCTGGACAGGGGGATCTCCTACGAGCAGTACTTC. The chain uses TRBV11-2 and TRBJ2-7; 10 bases map to TRBD1. The CDR3 covers 15 residues. The germline V gene encodes CDR1 SGHAT and CDR2 FQNNGV. V lost 5 bases, J lost 0 bases, and 4 bases stayed unmatched.

This chain connects TRBV15 to TRBJ1-2, with TRBD1 matching over 8 bases. The CDR3 length is 14 residues. V trimming: 0 bases; J trimming: 5 bases; junction bases outside the gene matches: 2. Germline V CDR1 and CDR2: LNHNV, YYDKDF (reference sequence). The CDR3 spells CATSRDRTGYGYTF. CDR3 in DNA: TGTGCCACCAGCAGAGATCGGACAGGGTATGGCTACACCTTC.

This chain joins TRBV7-9 and TRBJ1-3; D not resolved. The CDR3 extends over 16 amino acids. V was clipped by 3 bases and J by 5 bases, with 17 bases between them. Germline V gene lookup returns CDR1 SEHNR and CDR2 FQNEAQ (reference sequence). CDR3 loop: CASSFTGIPLRNTIYF. The CDR3, as DNA: TGTGCCAGCAGCTTTACCGGGATCCCCTTAAGAAACACCATATATTTT.

The rearrangement joins TRBV25-1 to TRBJ1-2; 7 bases match TRBD1. The CDR3 spans 14 residues. The ends lost 5 bases at V and 3 bases at J; junction bases unmatched: 6. Germline lookup yields CDR1 MGHDK and CDR2 SYGVNS. The CDR3 nucleotides are TGTGCCAGCAGTCGGATAGGGGGCTACTATGGCTACACCTTC. Translating gives CASSRIGGYYGYTF.

The gene calls are TRBV4-3 and TRBJ1-5, with D possibly TRBD1 on 6 matching bases. V lost 6 bases and J lost 5, with 14 bases in between. CDR1 is LGHNA and CDR2 is YSLEER in the germline V gene. The CDR3 spans 14 residues. CDR3 protein: CASSQDSSYQPQHF. The CDR3 region has the DNA TGCGCCAGCAGTCAGGACAGTTCCTATCAGCCCCAGCATTTT.

Note on this clone: An end of the junction differs from the germline gene, which may be a read error. The chain recombines TRBV19 with TRBJ1-2, with 7 nucleotides matching TRBD1. The CDR3 is 13 residues long. The germline V gene has CDR1 LNHDA and CDR2 SQIVND (reference sequence). The CDR3 spells CASSVPFTGVVAF. The CDR3 bases are TGTGCCAGTAGTGTGCCTTTTACAGGGGTAGTCGCCTTC.

This clone was seen only a few times. The V gene is TRBV4-1, the J gene TRBJ1-1, with unresolved D. V was clipped by 4 bases and J by 4 bases, with 13 bases between them. The germline V gene encodes CDR1 MGHRA and CDR2 YSYEKL. This CDR3 contains 14 residues. The CDR3 DNA reads TGCGCCAGCAGCCCCCTAGACCCTCTCACTGAAGCTTTCTTT. As protein: CASSPLDPLTEAFF.

Written as DNA, the CDR3 is TGCGCCAGCAGCCCCGGGACTGGAACCTGGGGTGAGCAGTTCTTC. Encoded protein: CASSPGTGTWGEQFF. This chain connects TRBV5-1 to TRBJ2-1, with D perhaps matching TRBD2 (6 bases). This CDR3 is built from 15 residues. Germline CDR1 SGHRS, CDR2 YFSETQ. The ends were cut back, 4 bases at V and 9 bases at J, with 20 bases in the middle.

The chain uses TRBV2 and TRBJ2-2, with a weak D call TRBD1 (5 bases). V was clipped by 8 bases and J by 3 bases, with 16 bases between them. The CDR3 runs to 15 residues. The V gene's germline CDR1 is SNHLY and CDR2 FYNNEI. Here the CDR3 reads CASLSQGVHTGELFF. CDR3 nucleotides: TGTGCCAGCTTAAGCCAAGGGGTACACACCGGGGAGCTGTTTTTT.

The gene calls are TRBV27 and TRBJ1-4; 8 bases align to TRBD1. The CDR3 is made up of 14 amino acids. The V and J ends lost 6 bases and 8 bases, in that order; junction bases with no gene match: 8. CDR1 is MNHEY, CDR2 SMNVEV, per germline (reference sequence). CDR3 in amino acids: CASRRTGLMEKLFF. In DNA, the CDR3 is TGTGCCAGCAGACGGACAGGGCTAATGGAAAAACTGTTTTTT.

This clone was seen a handful of times. The chain has TRBV7-2 and TRBJ1-6; TRBD1 is a possible D gene (6 bases). The V end lost 5 bases, the J end lost 9 bases, and 8 bases lay between the germline ends. The germline CDR1 and CDR2 sequences are SGHTA and FQGNSA. The CDR3 runs to 12 residues. CDR3 nucleotides: TGTGCCAGCAGCCACAGGGTTTCACCCCTCCACTTT. Residues: CASSHRVSPLHF.

The CDR3 spells CASTAPGGKETQYF. CDR3 in DNA: TGTGCCAGCACCGCCCCGGGGGGCAAGGAGACCCAGTACTTC. This chain uses TRBV28 with TRBJ2-5; the D gene is possibly TRBD2 (7 bases). CDR1 and CDR2 from the germline V gene are MDHEN and SYDVKM. CDR3 length equals 14 residues. V was trimmed by 7 bases and J by 5 bases, leaving 17 bases between them.

This chain connects TRBV5-4 to TRBJ2-1; 10 bases align to TRBD1. The CDR3 totals 15 residues. The V gene's germline CDR1 is SGHNT and CDR2 YYREEE (reference sequence). V was clipped by 4 bases and J by 1 base; unmatched bases: 2. The CDR3 DNA is TGTGCCAGCAGCACGGACAGGGGGTCCTACAATGAGCAGTTCTTC. Translated, it gives CASSTDRGSYNEQFF.

This clone has only a few counts. The chain recombines TRBV28 with TRBJ2-7; 10 bases are shared with TRBD1. The CDR3 extends over 13 amino acids. Germline CDR1 reads MDHEN; CDR2 reads SYDVKM. Trimming at V came to 4 bases and at J to 6 bases, leaving 3 bases not matched to a gene. The CDR3 DNA is TGTGCCAGCAGTTCCCGGGACAGGGGCGAGCAGTACTTC. As protein: CASSSRDRGEQYF.